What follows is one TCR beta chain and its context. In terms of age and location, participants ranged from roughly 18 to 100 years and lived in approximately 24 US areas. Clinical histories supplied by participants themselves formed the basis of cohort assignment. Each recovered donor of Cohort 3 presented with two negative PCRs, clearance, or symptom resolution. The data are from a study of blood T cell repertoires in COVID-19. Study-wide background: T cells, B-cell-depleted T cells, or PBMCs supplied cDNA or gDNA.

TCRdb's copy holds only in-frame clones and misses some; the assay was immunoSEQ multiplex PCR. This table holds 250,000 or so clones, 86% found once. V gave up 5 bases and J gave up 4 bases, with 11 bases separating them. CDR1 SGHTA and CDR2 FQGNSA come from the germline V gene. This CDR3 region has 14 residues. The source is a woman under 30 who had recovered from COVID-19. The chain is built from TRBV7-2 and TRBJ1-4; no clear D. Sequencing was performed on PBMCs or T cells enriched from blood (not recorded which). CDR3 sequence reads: CASSPSSVNEKLFF. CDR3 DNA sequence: TGTGCCAGCAGCCCCTCTTCTGTTAATGAAAAACTGTTTTTT. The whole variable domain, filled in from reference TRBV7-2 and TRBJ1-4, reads GAGVSQSPSNKVTEKGKDVELRCDPISGHTALYWYRQSLGQGLEFLIYFQGNSAPDKSGLPSDRFSAERTGGSVSTLTIQRTQQEDSAVYLCASSPSSVNEKLFFGSGTQLSVL.